This T cell receptor beta chain is drawn from a study of cytomegalovirus exposure and HLA in healthy donors. The V gene end was trimmed by 8 bases and the J gene end by 5 bases; junction bases not matched to a gene: 11. Germline V gene sequence: CDR1 MDHEN, CDR2 SYDVKM. The length of the CDR3 is 14 residues. Profiling relied on immunoSEQ multiplex PCR, and the TCRdb table lists in-frame clones only, not all of them. In the table there are over 85,000 clones, about 94% of which are singletons. The clonotype was recovered from a woman under 40 in good health and CMV-seropositive. The chain employs TRBV28 and TRBJ1-1, with 7 bases that match TRBD1. The sample taken for sequencing was PBMCs. The CDR3 is CASRLPGQLTEAFF. In DNA, the CDR3 is TGTGCCAGCCGATTACCGGGACAGCTTACTGAAGCTTTCTTT.